This TCR beta chain was observed in a study of OX40 agonist ivuxolimab in advanced cancers. About the study: Checkpoint inhibitors had been given previously to roughly 40% of patients.

This clone was found once. The method was immunoSEQ multiplex PCR; TCRdb's version includes in-frame clones alone and lacks a portion of them. This sample carries 90,000 to 100,000 clones, 70% to 90% of them seen once, and the ten largest clones take around 0.8%. V shed 1 base, J shed 0 bases, and the junction held 9 bases outside the gene matches. There are 19 residues in the CDR3. CDR1 is SNHLY and CDR2 is FYNNEI in the germline V gene. The clonotype comes from an adult with an advanced solid tumor such as melanoma, head and neck, liver or kidney cancer. The chain employs TRBV2 and TRBJ2-4; 10 bases align to TRBD2. Here the sequenced sample was CD4+ or CD8+ T cells sorted from blood, taken in a trial of the OX40 agonist ivuxolimab. The CDR3 nucleotides are TGTGCCAGCAGTGAAGATAGAGCGGGAGGGCCAGGAGCCAAAAACATTCAGTACTTC. Encoded protein: CASSEDRAGGPGAKNIQYF.